This T cell receptor beta chain stems from a study of CD8 T cells in Susac syndrome. CDR3 size: 15 residues. Germline loops: CDR1 SGHDT, CDR2 YYEEEE. Germline trimming cut 0 bases from V and 1 base from J; bases unmatched to any gene: 2. It was healthy donors who served as the controls, matched for age and sex. This clonotype was counted between two and nine times. RNA was extracted with the RNeasy kit, and a quantity of about 0.45 to 1 ug was reverse transcribed using random hexamers. Using its own MiXCR run on the immunoSEQ multiplex PCR reads, TCRdb lists one record per CDR3 protein. Altogether some 150,000 distinct CDR3 sequences are present, roughly 94% being singletons, with the ten largest covering approximately 0.27%.

The sequence came from a human donor in good health. The chain recombines TRBV5-6 with TRBJ2-7, with TRBD1 identical over 9 bases. The sample was CD8+ T cells from PBMCs. This CDR3 is CASSLAGTGSYEQYF. The CDR3 DNA reads as TGTGCCAGCAGCTTGGCGGGGACAGGGTCCTACGAGCAGTACTTC.